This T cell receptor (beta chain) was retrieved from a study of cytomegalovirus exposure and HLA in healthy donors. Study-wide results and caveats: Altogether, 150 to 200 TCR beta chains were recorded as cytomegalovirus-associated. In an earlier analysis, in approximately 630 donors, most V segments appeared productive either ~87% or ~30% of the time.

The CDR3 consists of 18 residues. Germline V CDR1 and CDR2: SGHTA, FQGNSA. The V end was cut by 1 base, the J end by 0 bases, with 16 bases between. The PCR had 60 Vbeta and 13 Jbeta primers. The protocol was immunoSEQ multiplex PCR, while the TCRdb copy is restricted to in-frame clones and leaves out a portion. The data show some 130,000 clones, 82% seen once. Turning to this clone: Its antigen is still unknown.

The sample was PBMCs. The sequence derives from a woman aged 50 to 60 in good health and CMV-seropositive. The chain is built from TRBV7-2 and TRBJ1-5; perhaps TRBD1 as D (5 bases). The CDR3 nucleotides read TGTGCCAGCAGCTTAGGGCAGGGAAATAGCTATAGCAATCAGCCCCAGCATTTT. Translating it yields CASSLGQGNSYSNQPQHF.